A selection of T cell receptor beta chains follows, all from one sample in a study of blood T cell repertoires in COVID-19. Method: immunoSEQ multiplex PCR; TCRdb's copy keeps in-frame clones and lacks some. The sample lists 200,000 or so clones, roughly 80% occurring once. The sample taken for sequencing was peripheral blood. The receptors come from a man in his 60s with active or convalescent COVID-19. CDR3s include the opening cysteine and the closing phenylalanine or tryptophan. Each record gives: clone size, D gene, J gene, V gene, CDR3 length, CDR3 DNA, CDR3 protein. A D gene is named only where the DNA matches it firmly. Size tells how often a clone was seen (once, few, many) or the class of an expanded clone, and some rows leave it out.

. | . | TRBJ2-7 | TRBV5-4 | 15 | TGTGCCAGCAGCTTAAATCCCAGGGGGGCCTACGAGCAGTACTTC | CASSLNPRGAYEQYF
. | . | TRBJ2-7 | TRBV5-1 | 14 | TGCGCCAGCAGCCGGGGGGCGGACGCCTACGAGCAGTACTTC | CASSRGADAYEQYF
. | . | TRBJ2-7 | TRBV20-1 | 11 | TGCCGTGGAGGGAATTCCTACGAGCAGTACTTC | CRGGNSYEQYF
once | TRBD2 | TRBJ2-7 | TRBV7-6 | 15 | TGTGCCAGCAGCTTCCCCCCTAGCGGGAGGAACGAGCAGTACTTC | CASSFPPSGRNEQYF
. | TRBD1 | TRBJ2-1 | TRBV5-6 | 14 | TGTGCCAGCAGCTTTACAACAGGGGTCAATGAGCAGTTCTTC | CASSFTTGVNEQFF
. | . | TRBJ1-2 | TRBV7-2 | 14 | TGTGCCAGCAGCCTATACAGGCCCTCACGGGGCTACACCTTC | CASSLYRPSRGYTF
. | . | TRBJ2-5 | TRBV4-2 | 12 | TGTGCCAGCAGCCAAGACAGAGAGACCCAGTACTTC | CASSQDRETQYF
. | TRBD1 | TRBJ1-5 | TRBV7-2 | 17 | TGTGCCAGCAGCTTAGTCATCGGGACAGGGGTCGGTCAGCCCCAGCATTTT | CASSLVIGTGVGQPQHF
. | . | TRBJ1-1 | TRBV6-5 | 13 | TGTGCCAGCAGTTACAGCCAGAACACTGAAGCTTTCTTT | CASSYSQNTEAFF
. | TRBD1 | TRBJ2-5 | TRBV18 | 14 | TGTGCCAGCTCACCTGGGACAGGTGAAGAGACCCAGTACTTC | CASSPGTGEETQYF
. | . | TRBJ2-2 | TRBV5-5 | 13 | TGTGCCAGCACGGACATAAACACCGGGGAGCTGTTTTTT | CASTDINTGELFF
. | . | TRBJ2-7 | TRBV5-6 | 14 | TGTGCCAGCAGCTTGATGGCGGGTCCCTACGAGCAGTACTTC | CASSLMAGPYEQYF